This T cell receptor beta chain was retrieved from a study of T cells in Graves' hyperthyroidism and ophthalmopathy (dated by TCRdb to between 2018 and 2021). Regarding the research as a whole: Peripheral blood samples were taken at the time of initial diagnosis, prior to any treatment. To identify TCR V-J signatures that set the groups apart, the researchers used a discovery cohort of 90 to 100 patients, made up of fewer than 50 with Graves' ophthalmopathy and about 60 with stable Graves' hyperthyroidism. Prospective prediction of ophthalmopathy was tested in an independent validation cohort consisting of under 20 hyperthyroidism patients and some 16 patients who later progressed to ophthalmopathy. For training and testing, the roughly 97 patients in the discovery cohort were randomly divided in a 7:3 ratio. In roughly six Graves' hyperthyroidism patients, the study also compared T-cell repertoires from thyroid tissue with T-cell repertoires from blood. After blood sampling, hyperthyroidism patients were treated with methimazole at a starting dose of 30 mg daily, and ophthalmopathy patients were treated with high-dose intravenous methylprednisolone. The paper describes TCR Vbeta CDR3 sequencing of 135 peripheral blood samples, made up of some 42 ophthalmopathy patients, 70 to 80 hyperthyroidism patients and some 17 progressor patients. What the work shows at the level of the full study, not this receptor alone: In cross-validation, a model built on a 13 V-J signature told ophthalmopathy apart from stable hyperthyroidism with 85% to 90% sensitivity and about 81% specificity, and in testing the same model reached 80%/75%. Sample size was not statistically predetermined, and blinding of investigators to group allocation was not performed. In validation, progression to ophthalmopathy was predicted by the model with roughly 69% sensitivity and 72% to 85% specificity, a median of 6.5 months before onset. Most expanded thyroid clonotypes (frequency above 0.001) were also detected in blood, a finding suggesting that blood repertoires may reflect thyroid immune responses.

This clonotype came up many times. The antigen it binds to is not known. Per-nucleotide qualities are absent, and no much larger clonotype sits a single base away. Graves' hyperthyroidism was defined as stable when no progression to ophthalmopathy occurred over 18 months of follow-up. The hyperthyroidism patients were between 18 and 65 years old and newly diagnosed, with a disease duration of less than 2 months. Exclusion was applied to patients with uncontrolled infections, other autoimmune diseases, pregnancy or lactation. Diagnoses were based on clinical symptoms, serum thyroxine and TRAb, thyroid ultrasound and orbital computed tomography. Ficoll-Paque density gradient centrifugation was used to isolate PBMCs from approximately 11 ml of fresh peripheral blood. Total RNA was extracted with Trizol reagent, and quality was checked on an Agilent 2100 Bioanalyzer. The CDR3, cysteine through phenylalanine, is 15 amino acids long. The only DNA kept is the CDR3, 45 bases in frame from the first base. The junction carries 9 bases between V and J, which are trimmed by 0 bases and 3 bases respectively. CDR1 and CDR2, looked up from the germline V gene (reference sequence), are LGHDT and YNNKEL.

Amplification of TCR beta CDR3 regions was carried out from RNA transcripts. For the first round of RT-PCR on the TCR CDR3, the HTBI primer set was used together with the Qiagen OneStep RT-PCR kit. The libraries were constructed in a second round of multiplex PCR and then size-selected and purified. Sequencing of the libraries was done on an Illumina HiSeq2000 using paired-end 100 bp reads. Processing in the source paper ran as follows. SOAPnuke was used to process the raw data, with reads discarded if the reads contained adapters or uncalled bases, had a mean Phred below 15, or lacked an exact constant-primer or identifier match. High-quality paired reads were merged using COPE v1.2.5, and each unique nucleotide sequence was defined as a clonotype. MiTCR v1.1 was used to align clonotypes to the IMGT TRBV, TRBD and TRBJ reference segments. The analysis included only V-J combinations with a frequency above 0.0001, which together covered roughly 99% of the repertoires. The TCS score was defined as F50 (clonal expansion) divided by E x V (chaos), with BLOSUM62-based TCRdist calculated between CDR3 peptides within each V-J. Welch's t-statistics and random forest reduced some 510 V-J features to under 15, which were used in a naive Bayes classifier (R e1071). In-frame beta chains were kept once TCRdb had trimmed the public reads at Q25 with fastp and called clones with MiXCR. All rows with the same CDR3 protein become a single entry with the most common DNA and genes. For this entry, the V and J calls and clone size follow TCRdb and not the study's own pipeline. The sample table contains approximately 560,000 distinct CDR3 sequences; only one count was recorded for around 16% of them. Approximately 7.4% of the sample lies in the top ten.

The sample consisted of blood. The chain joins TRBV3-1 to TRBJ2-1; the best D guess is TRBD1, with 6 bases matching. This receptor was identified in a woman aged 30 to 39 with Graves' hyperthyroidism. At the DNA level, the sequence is TGTGCCAGCAGCCAAGAGGGACACAGCTACAATGAGCAGTTCTTC. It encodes CASSQEGHSYNEQFF.